The T cell receptor (beta chain) described here comes from a study of CD8 T cells in ankylosing spondylitis. As the method for making TCR beta libraries, quantitative 5'-RACE with molecular barcodes was used. Via MiXCR, TCRdb re-called the 5' RACE reads, giving one row per CDR3 protein. The table records under 400,000 distinct CDR3 sequences, 9.5% to 13% of them present only once. CDR1 SGHTA and CDR2 FQGNSA come from the germline V gene. Trimming removed 5 bases from V and 0 bases from J; junction bases left unmatched: 5. This CDR3 spans 15 amino acids. This clonotype was counted only a few times. Its antigen is undetermined. Findings and caveats of the study: Certain motif variants had earlier appeared in reactive arthritis synovial fluid and blood.

The sequence came from a female donor with ankylosing spondylitis or in good health (not recorded which). J is TRBJ2-3 and V is TRBV7-2; 7 bases line up with TRBD1. The sequenced sample consisted of blood, either unsorted or a sorted T cell fraction (not recorded which). In DNA, the CDR3 is TGTGCCAGCAGCCGAGGGACAGATAGCACAGATACGCAGTATTTT. It encodes CASSRGTDSTDTQYF. Filled out from reference TRBV7-2 and TRBJ2-3, the complete variable domain reads GAGVSQSPSNKVTEKGKDVELRCDPISGHTALYWYRQSLGQGLEFLIYFQGNSAPDKSGLPSDRFSAERTGGSVSTLTIQRTQQEDSAVYLCASSRGTDSTDTQYFGPGTRLTVL.